One sample yielded the 30 T cell receptor beta chains listed below, sequenced in a study of T cells in Graves' hyperthyroidism and ophthalmopathy. Amplification yielded TCR beta CDR3 regions, with RNA transcripts as the source. HTBI primers were employed in a first-round RT-PCR of the TCR CDR3. TCRdb itself ran the multiplex PCR reads through MiXCR, one entry per CDR3 protein. This table has over 500,000 distinct CDR3 sequences, about 15% appearing once. Sequencing was performed on blood. The receptors originated from a woman aged 40 to 49 with Graves' hyperthyroidism.

This clonotype was counted between two and nine times. The gene calls are TRBV12-3 or TRBV12-4 and TRBJ2-1, with 7 bases aligning to TRBD2. The CDR3 sequence is 17 residues long. The V and J ends lost 3 bases and 0 bases, in that order; junction bases with no gene match: 8. CDR3 coding DNA: TGTGCCAGCAGTTTGGCACTAGCGCTAACCTCCTACAATGAGCAGTTCTTC. Translation: CASSLALALTSYNEQFF.

Worth noting for this clonotype: A much larger clonotype is one base distant, so this may be a read error. CDR3 nucleotides: TGTGCCAGCAGTGGACCAGCGGGAGCAATTGCCTACAATGAGCAGTTCTTC. It encodes CASSGPAGAIAYNEQFF. V and J are TRBV27 and TRBJ2-1; 8 bases map to TRBD2. The CDR3 totals 17 residues. Germline values: CDR1 MNHEY, CDR2 SMNVEV (reference sequence). V lost 5 bases, J lost 2 bases, and 11 bases stayed unmatched.

The chain combines TRBV6-2 or TRBV6-3 with TRBJ2-1; 10 nucleotides align to TRBD1. Germline CDR1 MNHEY, CDR2 SVGEGT. There are 14 residues in the CDR3. Germline trimming cut 10 bases from V and 7 bases from J; bases unmatched to any gene: 10. CDR3 region: CATTRQGAGNEQFF. As DNA, the CDR3 is TGTGCCACCACCCGACAGGGGGCTGGGAATGAGCAGTTCTTC.

This clonotype was detected ten times or more. The chain couples TRBV28 to TRBJ2-5; 11 bases agree with TRBD1. Germline lookup yields CDR1 MDHEN and CDR2 SYDVKM. The J segment lost 1 base and the V segment lost 7 bases, leaving 5 bases of the junction unmatched. The CDR3 runs 15 residues. In nucleotides, the CDR3 is TGTGCCAGCACCCCGGGACAGGGGGGCCAAGAGACCCAGTACTTC. Translation gives CASTPGQGGQETQYF.

This clonotype was seen once. The chain couples TRBV12-3 or TRBV12-4 to TRBJ2-7; 9 nucleotides agree with TRBD1. J gave up 0 bases and V 5 bases, and 11 bases lay outside the gene matches. The CDR3 is 17 residues long. The CDR3 DNA is TGTGCCAGCAGTACCGGGACAGGGTTTTTTCCCTCCTACGAGCAGTACTTC. Translated, it gives CASSTGTGFFPSYEQYF.

The chain has TRBV27 and TRBJ2-1; the match to TRBD2 covers 11 bases. Germline-derived CDR1 and CDR2 are MNHEY and SMNVEV (reference sequence). The CDR3 runs 18 residues. Unmatched junction bases numbered 13, after V lost 5 bases and J lost 4 bases. The CDR3 coding sequence is TGTGCCAGCAGTCCAGGGACTAGCGGAAGGGGGGGGTACAATGAGCAGTTCTTC. As protein: CASSPGTSGRGGYNEQFF.

About this clonotype itself: This may come from a read error, since a much larger clone is one base off. V usage is TRBV30 and J usage is TRBJ2-1; D gene unclear. The CDR3 contains 13 residues. Germline CDR1 reads GTSNPN; CDR2 reads SVGIG (reference sequence). V lost 5 bases to trimming and J lost 9 bases, with 17 bases between them. CDR3 sequence reads: CAWGATPGAEQFF. The CDR3 bases are TGTGCCTGGGGCGCAACCCCTGGAGCTGAGCAGTTCTTC.

This clonotype was picked up many times. The chain links TRBV7-2 to TRBJ2-3; TRBD1 matches at 7 bases. The V gene end was trimmed by 5 bases and the J gene end by 0 bases; junction bases not matched to a gene: 11. The CDR3 runs 17 residues. CDR1 and CDR2 from the germline V gene are SGHTA and FQGNSA. The CDR3, as DNA: TGTGCCAGCAGCCCCCGCCGAGGGACAGCTAGCACAGATACGCAGTATTTT. It codes for CASSPRRGTASTDTQYF.

In this sample, this clonotype turned up many times. This chain uses TRBV10-3 with TRBJ2-3; TRBD2 aligns across 16 bases. This CDR3 is 18 amino acids long. J was trimmed by 4 bases and V by 2 bases; bases with no gene match: 6. Germline V gives CDR1 ENHRY, CDR2 SYGVKD. CDR3: CAISENPGLAGGADTQYF. The CDR3 bases are TGTGCCATCAGTGAGAATCCGGGACTAGCGGGAGGGGCAGATACGCAGTATTTT.

This clonotype was recorded at least ten times. The chain uses TRBV28 and TRBJ2-3; D perhaps matches TRBD2 (6 bases). CDR1 and CDR2 (germline): MDHEN, SYDVKM. The CDR3 contains 16 residues. Trimming pared 5 bases from V and 4 bases from J, leaving 19 bases between. The CDR3: CASSPYPQRAPDTQYF. The CDR3 DNA reads as TGTGCCAGCAGTCCCTACCCCCAGCGGGCCCCAGATACGCAGTATTTT.

This clonotype turned up a few times. This chain connects TRBV4-2 to TRBJ1-1, with a possible D match to TRBD1 (6 bases). The CDR3 is 15 amino acids. CDR1 is LGHNA, CDR2 YNFKEQ, per germline. The V and J ends lost 0 bases and 1 base respectively, with 9 bases between them. CDR3 protein: CASSQDTGTNTEAFF. The CDR3 region has the DNA TGTGCCAGCAGCCAAGACACAGGGACGAACACTGAAGCTTTCTTT.

This clonotype has more than one count but fewer than ten. This rearrangement joins TRBV27 to TRBJ1-2, with no clear D. The V gene lost 0 bases and the J gene lost 3 bases, with 11 bases spanning the gap. In germline, CDR1 is MNHEY, CDR2 SMNVEV (reference sequence). The CDR3 contains 15 residues. The CDR3 region has the DNA TGTGCCAGCAGTTTATCGAACAGTTTGGACTATGGCTACACCTTC. The encoded protein is CASSLSNSLDYGYTF.

This clonotype was counted only a few times. V and J are TRBV4-1 and TRBJ2-7; 10 bases align to TRBD1. Trimming at V came to 1 base and at J to 2 bases, leaving 5 bases not matched to a gene. Germline V lookup: CDR1 MGHRA, CDR2 YSYEKL. CDR3 size: 16 residues. The CDR3 region is CASSQGGGTGAYEQYF. CDR3 bases: TGCGCCAGCAGCCAAGGAGGGGGGACAGGGGCCTACGAGCAGTACTTC.

This sequence joins TRBV3-1 and TRBJ1-5; possible D gene TRBD1, 5 bases. The V gene lost 2 bases and the J gene lost 3 bases, with 11 bases spanning the gap. The CDR3 contains 15 residues. The germline CDR1 and CDR2 sequences are LGHDT and YNNKEL (reference sequence). DNA for the CDR3: TGTGCCAGCAGCCAAAACACAGGCACCAATCAGCCCCAGCATTTT. Translating gives CASSQNTGTNQPQHF.

The sample holds one count of this clonotype. No conserved phenylalanine or tryptophan ends this CDR3, so it is likely a read error. The chain joins TRBV4-2 to TRBJ1-5; D is ambiguous. The germline V gene has CDR1 LGHNA and CDR2 YNFKEQ. V lost 0 bases to trimming and J lost 0 bases, with 6 bases between them. The CDR3 loop spans 15 amino acids. CDR3 bases: TGTGCCAGCAGCCAAGATCGCAATAGCAATCAGCCCCAGCATTTA. Protein sequence: CASSQDRNSNQPQHL.

This clonotype was counted many times. The V call is TRBV27, the J call TRBJ1-5, with D maybe TRBD1 (6 bases). Germline assignment: CDR1 MNHEY and CDR2 SMNVEV (reference sequence). The CDR3 length is 16 residues. Trimming cost V 0 bases and J 7 bases, with 16 bases left between them. Here the CDR3 reads CASSLSSGLGGQPQHF. The CDR3 nucleotides are TGTGCCAGCAGTTTATCGAGTGGGCTAGGGGGGCAGCCCCAGCATTTT.

This clonotype was seen a few times. This chain links TRBV6-1 with TRBJ2-7; either TRBD1 or TRBD2 may fit D (6 bases each). Trimming stripped 3 bases from V and 6 bases from J, with 12 bases between. This CDR3 comprises 13 residues. Per the germline V gene, CDR1 is MNHNS and CDR2 is SASEGT. The CDR3 bases are TGTGCCAGCAGTGATGGGGGGCGACCCGAGCAGTACTTC. Residues: CASSDGGRPEQYF.

This clonotype has a count of ten or more. The chain combines TRBV12-3 or TRBV12-4 with TRBJ2-7, with D perhaps TRBD2 (7 bases). Deletions cut 6 bases from V and 8 bases from J, with 14 bases between. CDR3 length equals 12 residues. Here the CDR3 reads CASRGGAGQQYF. The CDR3 DNA is TGTGCCAGCAGAGGGGGAGCGGGACAGCAGTACTTC.

This clonotype was counted only a few times. The chain links TRBV6-4 to TRBJ2-1, with D tentatively TRBD1 or TRBD2 (7 bases each). The CDR3 contains 16 residues. V was pared by 5 bases and J by 1 base, with 15 bases between. CDR1 is MRHNA and CDR2 is SNTAGT in the germline V gene. CDR3 amino acids: CASSPTGEGSYNEQFF. The CDR3, as DNA: TGTGCCAGCAGTCCTACAGGGGAGGGATCCTACAATGAGCAGTTCTTC.

This clonotype was seen a few times. J is TRBJ1-1 and V is TRBV27; 12 bases fit TRBD1. The CDR3 is made up of 15 amino acids. Germline V CDR1 and CDR2: MNHEY, SMNVEV (reference sequence). Trimming cost V 6 bases and J 1 base; bases outside gene matches: 3. The CDR3 region is CASRGQGAQNTEAFF. CDR3 sequence (DNA): TGTGCCAGCAGGGGACAGGGGGCGCAGAACACTGAAGCTTTCTTT.

This clonotype has at least ten counts. This chain uses TRBV2 with TRBJ2-3, with 10 bases lining up with TRBD2. The length of the CDR3 is 15 residues. V dropped 6 bases and J dropped 2; count of bases not matched to a gene: 5. Germline-derived CDR1 and CDR2 are SNHLY and FYNNEI. The CDR3 is CASRELAGFTDTQYF. CDR3 nucleotide sequence: TGTGCCAGCAGGGAACTAGCGGGATTCACAGATACGCAGTATTTT.

There are many counts of this clonotype. The V and J genes are TRBV3-1 and TRBJ2-2; TRBD1 or TRBD2 may be the D gene (5 bases each). Germline CDR1 is LGHDT and CDR2 is YNNKEL (reference sequence). Trimming removed 0 bases at V and 2 bases at J, with 10 bases between. This CDR3 contains 16 residues. The CDR3: CASSQDPGSNTGELFF. As DNA, the CDR3 is TGTGCCAGCAGCCAAGATCCAGGGAGCAACACCGGGGAGCTGTTTTTT.

This clonotype turned up a few times. The genes are TRBV12-3 or TRBV12-4 and TRBJ2-1; 8 nucleotides agree with TRBD2. This CDR3 spans 11 amino acids. In DNA, the CDR3 is TGTGCTAGCGGGAAATACAATGAGCAGTTCTTC. Protein product: CASGKYNEQFF.

This rearrangement joins TRBV12-3 or TRBV12-4 to TRBJ2-3; no clear D gene. Between the trimmed V and J ends, which lost 2 bases and 3 bases, there was a span of 21 bases. CDR3 length: 18 amino acids. CDR3 nucleotide sequence: TGTGCCAGCAGTTTAAGATCTAGAGTACCATATCAAACAGATACGCAGTATTTT. Its translation: CASSLRSRVPYQTDTQYF.

This clonotype was found many times. J is TRBJ2-3 and V is TRBV6-1; D gene uncertain. The V gene's germline CDR1 is MNHNS and CDR2 SASEGT. The CDR3 extends over 13 amino acids. V was cut by 6 bases and J by 0 bases, with 7 bases left in between. The CDR3 nucleotides read TGTGCCAGCAGGGTAGACAGCACAGATACGCAGTATTTT. This sequence encodes CASRVDSTDTQYF.

This clonotype was detected a few times. J is TRBJ2-3 and V is TRBV4-2, with TRBD1 matching over 10 bases. The CDR3 is 16 amino acids. After removal of 1 base from V and 1 base from J, the junction contained 2 bases not matched to a gene. Germline V gene data show CDR1 as LGHNA and CDR2 as YNFKEQ. As DNA, the CDR3 is TGTGCCAGCAGCCAAGGCGGGACAGGGGGCACAGATACGCAGTATTTT. Translating gives CASSQGGTGGTDTQYF.

The chain carries TRBV7-9 and TRBJ2-3, with 10 positions matching TRBD2. J lost 2 bases, V lost 5 bases, and 4 bases had no gene match. CDR1 SEHNR and CDR2 FQNEAQ come from the germline V gene (reference sequence). The CDR3 covers 15 residues. CDR3 DNA: TGTGCCAGCAGCCATACTAGCGGGAACACAGATACGCAGTATTTT. Translated, it gives CASSHTSGNTDTQYF. The variable domain in full, with the rest retrieved from reference TRBV7-9 and TRBJ2-3, is DTGVSQNPRHKITKRGQNVTFRCDPISEHNRLYWYRQTLGQGPEFLTYFQNEAQLEKSRLLSDRFSAERPKGSFSTLEIQRTEQGDSAMYLCASSHTSGNTDTQYFGPGTRLTVL.

In its sample, this clonotype was seen many times. The V call is TRBV7-8, the J call TRBJ2-7; a possible D gene is TRBD1 (6 bases). Trimming removed 2 bases from V and 0 bases from J, with 11 bases in between. Germline V gene data show CDR1 as SGHVS and CDR2 as FQNEAQ. The CDR3 is 15 residues long. The CDR3 sequence is CASSLSMDSSYEQYF. DNA for the CDR3: TGTGCCAGCAGCTTATCTATGGACAGCTCCTACGAGCAGTACTTC.

This clonotype was observed at least ten times. CDR3 loop: CASSLAGQGFADTQYF. CDR3 bases: TGTGCCAGCAGCTTAGCGGGACAGGGGTTCGCAGATACGCAGTATTTT. J is TRBJ2-3 and V is TRBV7-8; 10 positions agree with TRBD1. Losses at the gene ends were 0 bases for V and 4 bases for J; bases not matched to a gene: 4. There are 16 residues in the CDR3. Germline CDR1 SGHVS, CDR2 FQNEAQ.

J is TRBJ2-7 and V is TRBV6-1; possible D gene TRBD2, 7 bases. Trimming took off 5 bases at V and 8 bases at J, with 13 bases between the two ends. The CDR3 is 12 residues long. Germline V CDR1 and CDR2: MNHNS, SASEGT. The CDR3 nucleotides are TGTGCCAGCAGTCGCCACGGGGGGCAGCAGTACTTC. Amino acids: CASSRHGGQQYF.